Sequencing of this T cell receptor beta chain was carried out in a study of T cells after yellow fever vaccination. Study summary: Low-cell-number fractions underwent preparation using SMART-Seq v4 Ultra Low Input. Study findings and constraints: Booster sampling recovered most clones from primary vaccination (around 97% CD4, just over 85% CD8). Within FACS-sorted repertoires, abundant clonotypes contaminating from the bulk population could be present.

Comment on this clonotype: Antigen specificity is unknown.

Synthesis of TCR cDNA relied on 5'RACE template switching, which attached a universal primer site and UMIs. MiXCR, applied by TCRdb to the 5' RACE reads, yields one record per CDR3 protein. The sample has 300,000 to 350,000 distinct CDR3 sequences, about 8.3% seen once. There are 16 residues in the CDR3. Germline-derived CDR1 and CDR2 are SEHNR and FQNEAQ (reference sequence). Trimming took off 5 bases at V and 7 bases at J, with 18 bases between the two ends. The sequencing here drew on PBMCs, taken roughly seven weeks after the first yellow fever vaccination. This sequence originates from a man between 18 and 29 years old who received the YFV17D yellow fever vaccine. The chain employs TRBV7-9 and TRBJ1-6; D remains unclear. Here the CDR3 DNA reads TGTGCCAGCAGCCCCGGGCGCTTCACAGAGAATTCACCCCTCCACTTT. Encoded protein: CASSPGRFTENSPLHF.